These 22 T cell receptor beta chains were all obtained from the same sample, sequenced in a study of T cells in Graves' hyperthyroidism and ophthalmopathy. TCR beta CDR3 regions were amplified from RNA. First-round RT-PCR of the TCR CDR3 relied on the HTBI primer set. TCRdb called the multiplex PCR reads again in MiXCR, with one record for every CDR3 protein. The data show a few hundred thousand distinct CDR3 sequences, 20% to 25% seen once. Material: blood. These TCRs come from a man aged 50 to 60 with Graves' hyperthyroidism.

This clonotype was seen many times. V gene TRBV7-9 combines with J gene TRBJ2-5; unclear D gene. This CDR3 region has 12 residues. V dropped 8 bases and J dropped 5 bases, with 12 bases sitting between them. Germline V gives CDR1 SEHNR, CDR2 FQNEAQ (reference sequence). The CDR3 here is CASGRERETQYF. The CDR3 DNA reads TGTGCCAGCGGCCGAGAACGGGAGACCCAGTACTTC.

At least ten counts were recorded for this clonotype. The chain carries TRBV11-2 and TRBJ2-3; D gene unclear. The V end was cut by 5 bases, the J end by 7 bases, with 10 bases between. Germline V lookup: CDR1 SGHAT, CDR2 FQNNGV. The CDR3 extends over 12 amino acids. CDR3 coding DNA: TGTGCCAGCAGCCCGACGGCATATACGCAGTATTTT. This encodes CASSPTAYTQYF.

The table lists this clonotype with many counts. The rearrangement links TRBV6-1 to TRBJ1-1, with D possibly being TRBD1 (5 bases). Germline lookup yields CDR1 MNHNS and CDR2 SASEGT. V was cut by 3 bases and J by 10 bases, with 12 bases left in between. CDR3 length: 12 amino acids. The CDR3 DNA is TGTGCCAGCAGTGATAAGGAGGGACGAGCTTTCTTT. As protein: CASSDKEGRAFF.

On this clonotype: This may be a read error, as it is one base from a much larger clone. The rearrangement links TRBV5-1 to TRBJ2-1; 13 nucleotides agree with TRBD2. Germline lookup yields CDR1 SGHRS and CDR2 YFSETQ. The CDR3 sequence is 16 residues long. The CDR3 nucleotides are TGCGCCAGCAGTTCCGGACTAGCGGGAGAGGGTAATGAGCAGCTCTTC. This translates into CASSSGLAGEGNEQLF.

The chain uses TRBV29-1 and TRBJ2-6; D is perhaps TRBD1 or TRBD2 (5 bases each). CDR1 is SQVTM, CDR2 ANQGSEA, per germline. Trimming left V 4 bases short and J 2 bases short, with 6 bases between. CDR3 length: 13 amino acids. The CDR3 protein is CSVVGAGANVLTF. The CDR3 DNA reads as TGCAGCGTTGTGGGGGCTGGGGCCAACGTCCTGACTTTC.

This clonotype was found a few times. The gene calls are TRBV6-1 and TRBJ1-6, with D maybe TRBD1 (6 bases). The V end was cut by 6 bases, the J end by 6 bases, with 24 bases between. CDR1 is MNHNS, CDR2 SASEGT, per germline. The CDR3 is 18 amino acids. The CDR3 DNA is TGTGCCAGCAGCCCCGGACTTAGGTTAGGGGGGATTAATTCACCCCTCCACTTT. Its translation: CASSPGLRLGGINSPLHF.

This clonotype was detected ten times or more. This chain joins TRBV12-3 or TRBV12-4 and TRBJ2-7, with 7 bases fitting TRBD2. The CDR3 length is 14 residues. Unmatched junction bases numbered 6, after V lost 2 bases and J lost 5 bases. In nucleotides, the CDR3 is TGTGCCAGCAGTTTATGGGGGGGGGTGAACGAGCAGTACTTC. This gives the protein CASSLWGGVNEQYF.

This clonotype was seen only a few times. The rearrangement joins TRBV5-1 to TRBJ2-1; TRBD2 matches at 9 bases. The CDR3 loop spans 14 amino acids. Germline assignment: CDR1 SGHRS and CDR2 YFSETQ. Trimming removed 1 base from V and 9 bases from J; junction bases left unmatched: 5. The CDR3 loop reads CASSLIEAGGEQFF. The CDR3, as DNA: TGCGCCAGCAGCTTGATCGAAGCGGGAGGTGAGCAGTTCTTC. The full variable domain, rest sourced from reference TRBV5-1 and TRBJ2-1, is KAGVTQTPRYLIKTRGQQVTLSCSPISGHRSVSWYQQTPGQGLQFLFEYFSETQRNKGNFPGRFSGRQFSNSRSEMNVSTLELGDSALYLCASSLIEAGGEQFFGPGTRLTVL.

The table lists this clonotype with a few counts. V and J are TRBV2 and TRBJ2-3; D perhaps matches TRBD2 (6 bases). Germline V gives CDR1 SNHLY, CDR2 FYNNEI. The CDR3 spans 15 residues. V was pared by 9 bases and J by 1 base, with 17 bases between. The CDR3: CASFWASVRTDTQYF. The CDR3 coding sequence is TGTGCCAGTTTCTGGGCTAGCGTACGCACAGATACGCAGTATTTT.

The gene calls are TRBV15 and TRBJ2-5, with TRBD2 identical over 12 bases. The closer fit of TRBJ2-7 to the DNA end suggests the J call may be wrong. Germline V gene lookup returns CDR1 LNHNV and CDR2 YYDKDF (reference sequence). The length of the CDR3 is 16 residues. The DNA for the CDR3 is TGTGCCACCAGCACCCTTCTAGCGGGAGGGCCAAGCGAGCAGTACTTC. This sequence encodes CATSTLLAGGPSEQYF.

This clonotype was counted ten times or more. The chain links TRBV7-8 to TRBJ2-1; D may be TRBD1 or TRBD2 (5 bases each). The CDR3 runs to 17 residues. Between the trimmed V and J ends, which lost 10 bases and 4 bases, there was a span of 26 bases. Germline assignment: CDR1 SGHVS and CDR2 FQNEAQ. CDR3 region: CATTRGQGPAFYNEQFF. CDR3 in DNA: TGTGCCACCACTAGAGGGCAGGGCCCAGCGTTTTACAATGAGCAGTTCTTC.

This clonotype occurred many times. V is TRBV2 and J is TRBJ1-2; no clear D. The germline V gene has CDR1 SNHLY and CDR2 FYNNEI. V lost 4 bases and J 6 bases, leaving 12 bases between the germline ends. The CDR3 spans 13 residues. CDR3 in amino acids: CASSAERDHGYTF. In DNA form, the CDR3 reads TGTGCCAGCAGTGCAGAGAGGGATCATGGCTACACCTTC.

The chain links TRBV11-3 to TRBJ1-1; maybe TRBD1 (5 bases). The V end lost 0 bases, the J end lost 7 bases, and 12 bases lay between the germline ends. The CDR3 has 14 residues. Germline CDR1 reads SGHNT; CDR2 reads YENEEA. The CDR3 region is CASSLDPLTVEAFF. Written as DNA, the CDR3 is TGTGCCAGCAGCTTAGATCCCCTGACAGTTGAAGCTTTCTTT.

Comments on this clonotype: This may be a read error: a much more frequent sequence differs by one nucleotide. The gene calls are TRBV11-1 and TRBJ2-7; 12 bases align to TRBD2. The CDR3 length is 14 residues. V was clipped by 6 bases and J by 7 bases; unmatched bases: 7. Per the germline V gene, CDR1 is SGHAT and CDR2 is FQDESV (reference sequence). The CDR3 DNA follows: TGTGCCAGCAGACTAGCGGGAGGAATCGATGAGCAGTACTTC. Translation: CASRLAGGIDEQYF.

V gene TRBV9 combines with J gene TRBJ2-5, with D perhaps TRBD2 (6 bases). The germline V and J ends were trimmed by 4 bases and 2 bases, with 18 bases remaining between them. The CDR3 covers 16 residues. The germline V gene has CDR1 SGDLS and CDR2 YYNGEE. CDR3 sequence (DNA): TGTGCCAGCAGCCTCGGACGGGCGGGACGACAAGAGACCCAGTACTTC. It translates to CASSLGRAGRQETQYF.

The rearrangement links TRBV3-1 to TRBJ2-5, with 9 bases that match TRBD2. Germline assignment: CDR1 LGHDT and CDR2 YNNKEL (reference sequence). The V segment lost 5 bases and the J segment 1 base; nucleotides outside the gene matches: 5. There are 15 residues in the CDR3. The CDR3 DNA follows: TGTGCCAGCAGCTCAGGGACTAGCAGCCAAGAGACCCAGTACTTC. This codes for CASSSGTSSQETQYF.

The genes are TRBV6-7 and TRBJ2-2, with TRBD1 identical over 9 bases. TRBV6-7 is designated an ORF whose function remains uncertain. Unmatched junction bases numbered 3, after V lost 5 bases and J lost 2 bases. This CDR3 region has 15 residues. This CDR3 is CASSHRGLNTGELFF. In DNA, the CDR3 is TGTGCCAGCAGTCACAGGGGGCTAAACACCGGGGAGCTGTTTTTT.

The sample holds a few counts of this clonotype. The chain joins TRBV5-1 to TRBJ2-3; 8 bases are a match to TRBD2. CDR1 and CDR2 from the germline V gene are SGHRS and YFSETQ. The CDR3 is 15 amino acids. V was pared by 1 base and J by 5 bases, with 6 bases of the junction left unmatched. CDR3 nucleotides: TGCGCCAGCAGCTTGCAGGGGCTAGCGGGAGATACGCAGTATTTT. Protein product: CASSLQGLAGDTQYF.

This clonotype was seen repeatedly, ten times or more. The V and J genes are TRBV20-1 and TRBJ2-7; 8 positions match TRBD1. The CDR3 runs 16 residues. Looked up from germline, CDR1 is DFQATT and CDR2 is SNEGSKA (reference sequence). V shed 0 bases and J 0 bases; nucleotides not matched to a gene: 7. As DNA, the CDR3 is TGCAGTGCTAGAGATCTGGGGACAGGTGACTCCTACGAGCAGTACTTC. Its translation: CSARDLGTGDSYEQYF.

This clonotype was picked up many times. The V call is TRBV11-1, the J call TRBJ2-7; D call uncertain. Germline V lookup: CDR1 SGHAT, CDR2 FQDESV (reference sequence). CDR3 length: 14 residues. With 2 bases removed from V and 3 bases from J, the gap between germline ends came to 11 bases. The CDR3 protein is CASSLREVSYEQYF. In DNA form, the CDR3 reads TGTGCCAGCAGCTTAAGAGAGGTCAGCTACGAGCAGTACTTC. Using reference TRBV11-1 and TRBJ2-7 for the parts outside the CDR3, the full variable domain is EAEVAQSPRYKITEKSQAVAFWCDPISGHATLYWYRQILGQGPELLVQFQDESVVDDSQLPKDRFSAERLKGVDSTLKIQPAELGDSAMYLCASSLREVSYEQYFGPGTRLTVT.

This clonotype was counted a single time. This CDR3 is CATSDGRDGAYEQYF. The CDR3, as DNA: TGTGCCACCAGTGATGGGAGGGACGGCGCCTACGAGCAGTACTTC. The chain has TRBV24-1 and TRBJ2-7; 7 nucleotides agree with TRBD2. V trimming: 3 bases; J trimming: 2 bases; junction bases outside the gene matches: 6. Germline V gives CDR1 KGHDR, CDR2 SFDVKD. The CDR3 covers 15 residues.

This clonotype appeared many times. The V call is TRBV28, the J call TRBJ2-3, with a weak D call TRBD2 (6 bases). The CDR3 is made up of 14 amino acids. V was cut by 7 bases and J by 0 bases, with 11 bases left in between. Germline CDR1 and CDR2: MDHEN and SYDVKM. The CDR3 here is CASNLGGSTDTQYF. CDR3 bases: TGTGCCAGCAACCTCGGGGGAAGCACAGATACGCAGTATTTT.